This T cell receptor (beta chain) was sequenced during a study of cytomegalovirus exposure and HLA in healthy donors. The V gene's germline CDR1 is GTSNPN and CDR2 SVGIG (reference sequence). V gave up 5 bases and J gave up 6 bases, with 13 bases separating them. CDR3 size: 12 residues. A multiplex PCR was run with 60 Vbeta primers and 13 Jbeta primers. Sequencing used immunoSEQ multiplex PCR; TCRdb keeps in-frame clones, though not all of them. The table shows 200,000 to 250,000 clones, with around 89% occurring only once. Comments on this clone: No antigen is known for it.

Regarding the study as a whole: Association with HLA alleles at 0.05 false discovery rate was found for 17,000 or so TCR beta sequences in a later analysis.

This TCR was sampled from a woman between 18 and 29 years old in good health and CMV-seronegative. The sequenced sample consisted of PBMCs. The chain has TRBV30 and TRBJ1-2, with D tentatively TRBD1 (6 bases). CDR3 sequence reads: CAWGGWGHGYTF. The CDR3 bases are TGTGCCTGGGGAGGTTGGGGGCATGGCTACACCTTC.